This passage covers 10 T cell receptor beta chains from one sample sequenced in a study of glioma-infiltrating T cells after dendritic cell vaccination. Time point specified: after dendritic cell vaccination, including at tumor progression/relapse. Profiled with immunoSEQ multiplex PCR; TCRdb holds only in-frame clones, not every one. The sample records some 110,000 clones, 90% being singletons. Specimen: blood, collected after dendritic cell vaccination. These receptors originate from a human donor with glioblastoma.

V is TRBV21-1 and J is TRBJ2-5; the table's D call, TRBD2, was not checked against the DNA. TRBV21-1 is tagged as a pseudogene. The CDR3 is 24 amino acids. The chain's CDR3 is CASSKFMVFILGLAGDRGQETQYF. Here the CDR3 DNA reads TGTGCCAGCAGCAAATTTATGGTCTTTATATTGGGACTAGCGGGAGACAGGGGGCAAGAGACCCAGTACTTC.

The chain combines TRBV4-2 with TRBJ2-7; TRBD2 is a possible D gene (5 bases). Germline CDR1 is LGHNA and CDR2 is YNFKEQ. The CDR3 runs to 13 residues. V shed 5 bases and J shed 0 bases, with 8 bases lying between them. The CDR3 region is CASSYGLSYEQYF. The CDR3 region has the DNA TGTGCCAGCAGCTACGGACTCTCCTACGAGCAGTACTTC.

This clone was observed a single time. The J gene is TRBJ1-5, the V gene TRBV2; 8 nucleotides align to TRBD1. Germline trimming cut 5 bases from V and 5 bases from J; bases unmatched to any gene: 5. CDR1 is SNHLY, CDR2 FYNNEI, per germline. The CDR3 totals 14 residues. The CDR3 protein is CASSSDRVDQPQHF. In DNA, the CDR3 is TGTGCCAGCAGTTCGGACAGGGTAGATCAGCCCCAGCATTTT.

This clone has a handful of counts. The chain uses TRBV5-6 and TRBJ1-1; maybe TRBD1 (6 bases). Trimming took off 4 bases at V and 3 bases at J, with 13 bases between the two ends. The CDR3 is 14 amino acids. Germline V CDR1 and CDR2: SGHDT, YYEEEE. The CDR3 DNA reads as TGTGCCAGCAGCCGGGACACTTATTACACTGAAGCTTTCTTT. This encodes CASSRDTYYTEAFF.

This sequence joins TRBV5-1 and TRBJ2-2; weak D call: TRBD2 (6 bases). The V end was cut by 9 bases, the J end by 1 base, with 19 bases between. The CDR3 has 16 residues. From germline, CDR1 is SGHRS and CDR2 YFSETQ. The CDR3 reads CATTYGGGVNTGELFF. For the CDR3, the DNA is TGCGCCACCACCTATGGCGGCGGGGTGAACACCGGGGAGCTGTTTTTT.

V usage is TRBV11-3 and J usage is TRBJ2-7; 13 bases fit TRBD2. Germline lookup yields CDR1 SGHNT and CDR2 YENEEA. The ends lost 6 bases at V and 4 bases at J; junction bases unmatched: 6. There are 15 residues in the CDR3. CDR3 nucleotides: TGTGCCAGCAGTCACGGACTAGCGGGAGTATACGAGCAGTACTTC. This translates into CASSHGLAGVYEQYF.

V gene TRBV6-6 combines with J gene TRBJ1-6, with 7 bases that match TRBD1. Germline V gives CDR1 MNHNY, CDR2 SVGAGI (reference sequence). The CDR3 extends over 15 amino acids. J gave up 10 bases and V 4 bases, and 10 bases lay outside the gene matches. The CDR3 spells CASSSPDRAGSPLHF. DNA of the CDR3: TGTGCCAGCAGTTCCCCCGACAGGGCGGGGTCACCCCTCCACTTT.

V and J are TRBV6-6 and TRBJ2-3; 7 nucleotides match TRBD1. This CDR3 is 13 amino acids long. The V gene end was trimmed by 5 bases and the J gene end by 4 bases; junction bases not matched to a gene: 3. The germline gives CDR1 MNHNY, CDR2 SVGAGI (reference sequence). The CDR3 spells CASSTTGSDTQYF. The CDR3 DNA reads TGTGCCAGCAGTACGACAGGGTCAGATACGCAGTATTTT.

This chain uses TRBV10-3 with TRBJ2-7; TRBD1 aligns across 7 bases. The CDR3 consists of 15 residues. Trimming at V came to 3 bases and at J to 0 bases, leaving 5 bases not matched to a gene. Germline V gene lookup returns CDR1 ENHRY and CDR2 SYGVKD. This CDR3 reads CAISDGDRASYEQYF. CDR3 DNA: TGTGCCATCAGTGATGGGGACAGAGCCTCCTACGAGCAGTACTTC.

CDR3 region: CASSLGLVSGGASDTQYF. The DNA of the CDR3 is TGTGCCAGCAGCTTAGGTTTAGTAAGCGGGGGGGCGTCCGATACGCAGTATTTT. This chain joins TRBV7-2 and TRBJ2-3, with 10 nucleotides matching TRBD2. The length of the CDR3 is 18 residues. Per the germline V gene, CDR1 is SGHTA and CDR2 is FQGNSA. Trimming cost V 1 base and J 6 bases; bases outside gene matches: 13.